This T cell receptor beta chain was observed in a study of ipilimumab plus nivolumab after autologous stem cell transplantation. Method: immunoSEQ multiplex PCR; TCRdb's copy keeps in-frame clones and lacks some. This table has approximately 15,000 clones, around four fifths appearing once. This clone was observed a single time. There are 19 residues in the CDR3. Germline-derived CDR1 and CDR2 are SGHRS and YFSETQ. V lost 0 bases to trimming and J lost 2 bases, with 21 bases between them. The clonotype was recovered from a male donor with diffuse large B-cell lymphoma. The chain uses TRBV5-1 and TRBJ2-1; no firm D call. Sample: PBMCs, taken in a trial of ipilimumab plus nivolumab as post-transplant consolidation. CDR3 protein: CASSLAIKTTESPYNEQFF. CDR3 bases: TGCGCCAGCAGCTTGGCGATAAAAACTACTGAATCCCCCTACAATGAGCAGTTCTTC.